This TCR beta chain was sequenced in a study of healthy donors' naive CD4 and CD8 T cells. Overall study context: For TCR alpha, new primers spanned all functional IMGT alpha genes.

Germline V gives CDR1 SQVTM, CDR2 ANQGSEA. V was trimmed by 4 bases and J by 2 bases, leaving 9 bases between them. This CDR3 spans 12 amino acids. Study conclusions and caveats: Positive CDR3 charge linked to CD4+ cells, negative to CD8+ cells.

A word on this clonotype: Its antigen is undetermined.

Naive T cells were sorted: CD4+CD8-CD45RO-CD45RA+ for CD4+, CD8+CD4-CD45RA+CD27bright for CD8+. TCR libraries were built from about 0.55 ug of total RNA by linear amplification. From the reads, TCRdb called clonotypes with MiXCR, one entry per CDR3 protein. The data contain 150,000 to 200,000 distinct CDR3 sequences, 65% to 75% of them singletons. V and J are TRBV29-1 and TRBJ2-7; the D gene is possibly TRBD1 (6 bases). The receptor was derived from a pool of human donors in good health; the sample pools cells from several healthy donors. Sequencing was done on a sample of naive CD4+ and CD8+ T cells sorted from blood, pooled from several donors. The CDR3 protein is CSVVRGAYEQYF. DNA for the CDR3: TGCAGCGTTGTCAGGGGCGCCTACGAGCAGTACTTC.